Listed below are T cell receptor beta chains from one sample, sequenced in a study of blood T cell repertoires in COVID-19. TCRdb keeps only in-frame clones here, not all; method: immunoSEQ multiplex PCR. Of about 480,000 clones in the sample, 80% to 90% were seen once. Source material: PBMCs or T cells enriched from blood (not recorded which). The origin of the receptors is a woman aged 55-69 years who had recovered from COVID-19. Each CDR3 is given with its conserved first and last residue. The order of the fields is V gene, clone size, D gene, J gene, CDR3 DNA, CDR3 protein. A D gene is named only where the DNA matches it firmly. Size tells how often a clone was seen (once, few, many) or the class of an expanded clone, and some rows leave it out.

V gene: TRBV7-8; clone size: NA; D gene: NA; J gene: TRBJ1-1; CDR3 DNA: TGTGCCAGCAGCTACCAGGGCTGGGGCACTGAAGCTTTCTTT; CDR3 protein: CASSYQGWGTEAFF
V gene: TRBV7-9; clone size: NA; D gene: NA; J gene: TRBJ2-7; CDR3 DNA: TGTGCCAGCAGCTTAGACGGCGGCGAGCAGTACTTC; CDR3 protein: CASSLDGGEQYF
V gene: TRBV6-1; clone size: NA; D gene: TRBD1; J gene: TRBJ1-4; CDR3 DNA: TGTGCCAGCAGTGGCCGGACAGGGAAGGGAGTAACTAATGAAAAACTGTTTTTT; CDR3 protein: CASSGRTGKGVTNEKLFF
V gene: TRBV3-1/TRBV3-2; clone size: NA; D gene: TRBD2; J gene: TRBJ2-3; CDR3 DNA: TGTGCCAGCAGCCAACTGACTAGCGGGGACCCAGATACGCAGTATTTT; CDR3 protein: CASSQLTSGDPDTQYF
V gene: TRBV10-3; clone size: NA; D gene: NA; J gene: TRBJ1-1; CDR3 DNA: TGTGCCATCAGTGAAGTCAGTATGATGAACACTGAAGCTTTCTTT; CDR3 protein: CAISEVSMMNTEAFF
V gene: TRBV9; clone size: NA; D gene: NA; J gene: TRBJ1-2; CDR3 DNA: TGTGCCAGCAGCGTAGGTTCGGGGGACTATGGCTACACCTTC; CDR3 protein: CASSVGSGDYGYTF
V gene: TRBV2; clone size: few; D gene: NA; J gene: TRBJ1-4; CDR3 DNA: TGTGCCAGCAGCGCGGACAGTTCCCAAGGGGAAAAACTGTTTTTT; CDR3 protein: CASSADSSQGEKLFF
V gene: TRBV5-1; clone size: NA; D gene: TRBD2; J gene: TRBJ2-3; CDR3 DNA: TGCGCCAGCGGGACTAGCGGGTATACGCAGTATTTT; CDR3 protein: CASGTSGYTQYF
V gene: TRBV7-9; clone size: NA; D gene: TRBD1; J gene: TRBJ1-6; CDR3 DNA: TGTGCCAGCAGCGCCGGAGCCAGGGGGGCTTCACCCCTCCACTTT; CDR3 protein: CASSAGARGASPLHF
V gene: TRBV6-6; clone size: NA; D gene: TRBD1; J gene: TRBJ2-2; CDR3 DNA: TGTGCCAGCAGGCCGACAGGGGGCAACACCGGGGAGCTGTTTTTT; CDR3 protein: CASRPTGGNTGELFF
V gene: TRBV28; clone size: NA; D gene: NA; J gene: TRBJ1-4; CDR3 DNA: TGTGCCAGCAGTCCCCCGGGGGCAACTAATGAAAAACTGTTTTTT; CDR3 protein: CASSPPGATNEKLFF
V gene: TRBV6-1; clone size: NA; D gene: NA; J gene: TRBJ2-5; CDR3 DNA: TGTGCCAGCAGTGAAGCGGGACTCCAACGGGGCCCAGAGACCCAGTACTTC; CDR3 protein: CASSEAGLQRGPETQYF
V gene: TRBV2; clone size: NA; D gene: TRBD2; J gene: TRBJ2-2; CDR3 DNA: TGTGCCAGCAGGACTAGCGGGGTGGAGCTGTTTTTT; CDR3 protein: CASRTSGVELFF
V gene: TRBV5-1; clone size: once; D gene: NA; J gene: TRBJ2-4; CDR3 DNA: TGCGCCAGCAGCTTGGATCCCGCGGGGAACATTCAGTACTTC; CDR3 protein: CASSLDPAGNIQYF
V gene: TRBV7-2; clone size: NA; D gene: TRBD1; J gene: TRBJ1-1; CDR3 DNA: TGTGCCAGCAGCTCAACAGGGGTGAACACTGAAGCTTTCTTT; CDR3 protein: CASSSTGVNTEAFF
V gene: TRBV19; clone size: NA; D gene: NA; J gene: TRBJ2-3; CDR3 DNA: TGTGCCAGTAGTAGAAAACCCAGGGGAACCGGGATAGATACGCAGTATTTT; CDR3 protein: CASSRKPRGTGIDTQYF
V gene: TRBV6-4; clone size: NA; D gene: TRBD1; J gene: TRBJ2-1; CDR3 DNA: TGTGCCAGCAGTGAAAACGGGGACAGCTCCTACAATGAGCAGTTCTTC; CDR3 protein: CASSENGDSSYNEQFF
V gene: TRBV5-1; clone size: NA; D gene: NA; J gene: TRBJ2-5; CDR3 DNA: TGCGCCAGCAGCTTGCGGCAGGTTCAAGAGACCCAGTACTTC; CDR3 protein: CASSLRQVQETQYF
V gene: TRBV19; clone size: NA; D gene: NA; J gene: TRBJ1-6; CDR3 DNA: TGTGCCAGTAGTATGGTGGGCCGGGGATATAATTCACCCCTCCACTTT; CDR3 protein: CASSMVGRGYNSPLHF
V gene: TRBV5-1; clone size: NA; D gene: TRBD1; J gene: TRBJ1-4; CDR3 DNA: TGCGCCAGCAGTGGACAGGGTAAAGCTAATGAAAAACTGTTTTTT; CDR3 protein: CASSGQGKANEKLFF
V gene: TRBV13; clone size: once; D gene: NA; J gene: TRBJ1-3; CDR3 DNA: TGTGCCAGCAGCTTTACAGGGTTCCTCGGGGGAAACACCATATATTTT; CDR3 protein: CASSFTGFLGGNTIYF
V gene: TRBV3-1/TRBV3-2; clone size: NA; D gene: NA; J gene: TRBJ1-6; CDR3 DNA: TGTGCCAGCAGCCCTAGGCGGTTCCCTAATTCACCCCTCCACTTT; CDR3 protein: CASSPRRFPNSPLHF
V gene: TRBV12-3/TRBV12-4; clone size: once; D gene: NA; J gene: TRBJ2-2; CDR3 DNA: TGTGCCAGCAGTTTACAGGTCACCGGGGAGCTGTTTTTT; CDR3 protein: CASSLQVTGELFF
V gene: TRBV7-9; clone size: NA; D gene: NA; J gene: TRBJ2-1; CDR3 DNA: TGTGCCAGCAGCTTCGCGAGGGAAAGCAATGAGCAGTTCTTC; CDR3 protein: CASSFARESNEQFF
V gene: TRBV10-3; clone size: NA; D gene: NA; J gene: TRBJ1-1; CDR3 DNA: TGTGCCATCAGTAAGCGGACAGACATGAACACTGAAGCTTTCTTT; CDR3 protein: CAISKRTDMNTEAFF
V gene: TRBV27; clone size: many; D gene: NA; J gene: TRBJ2-3; CDR3 DNA: TGTGCCAGCAGCCCCGGACTCGTCACAGATACGCAGTATTTT; CDR3 protein: CASSPGLVTDTQYF
V gene: TRBV6-5; clone size: NA; D gene: TRBD1; J gene: TRBJ1-2; CDR3 DNA: TGTGCCAGCAGTCGACAGGGGAGCGTACATGGCTACACCTTC; CDR3 protein: CASSRQGSVHGYTF
V gene: TRBV19; clone size: NA; D gene: NA; J gene: TRBJ2-2; CDR3 DNA: TGTGCCAGTACCATGGCCCAGGTGAACACCGGGGAGCTGTTTTTT; CDR3 protein: CASTMAQVNTGELFF